This TCR beta chain was recovered during a study of tumor and adjacent non-tumor tissue in lung cancer. RNA was extracted from bulk tissue without any cell sorting. Notes on this clonotype: Antigen: not known. At one of its ends the junction is not consistent with the germline gene, which may arise from a read error.

Three rounds of nested PCR, following a modified ARM-PCR protocol, produced the TCRbeta library. TCRdb called the multiplex PCR reads again in MiXCR, with one record for every CDR3 protein. Of tens of thousands of distinct CDR3 sequences in the sample, roughly 56% are singletons; the top ten hold roughly a fifth. Whole-study results and caveats: Normal lung showed higher cumulative top 100 clone frequency than tumor.

The CDR3 consists of 14 residues. In germline, CDR1 is MNHNS, CDR2 SASEGT. The specimen was lung tumor tissue. This chain connects TRBV6-1 to TRBJ1-1, with TRBD1 matching 7 bases. This TCR was sampled from a man aged 50 or older with non-small cell lung cancer. CDR3 nucleotide sequence: TGTGCCGGCAGTGAAGGGGGCGTGAGCACTGAAGCTCTCTTT. This sequence encodes CAGSEGGVSTEALF.